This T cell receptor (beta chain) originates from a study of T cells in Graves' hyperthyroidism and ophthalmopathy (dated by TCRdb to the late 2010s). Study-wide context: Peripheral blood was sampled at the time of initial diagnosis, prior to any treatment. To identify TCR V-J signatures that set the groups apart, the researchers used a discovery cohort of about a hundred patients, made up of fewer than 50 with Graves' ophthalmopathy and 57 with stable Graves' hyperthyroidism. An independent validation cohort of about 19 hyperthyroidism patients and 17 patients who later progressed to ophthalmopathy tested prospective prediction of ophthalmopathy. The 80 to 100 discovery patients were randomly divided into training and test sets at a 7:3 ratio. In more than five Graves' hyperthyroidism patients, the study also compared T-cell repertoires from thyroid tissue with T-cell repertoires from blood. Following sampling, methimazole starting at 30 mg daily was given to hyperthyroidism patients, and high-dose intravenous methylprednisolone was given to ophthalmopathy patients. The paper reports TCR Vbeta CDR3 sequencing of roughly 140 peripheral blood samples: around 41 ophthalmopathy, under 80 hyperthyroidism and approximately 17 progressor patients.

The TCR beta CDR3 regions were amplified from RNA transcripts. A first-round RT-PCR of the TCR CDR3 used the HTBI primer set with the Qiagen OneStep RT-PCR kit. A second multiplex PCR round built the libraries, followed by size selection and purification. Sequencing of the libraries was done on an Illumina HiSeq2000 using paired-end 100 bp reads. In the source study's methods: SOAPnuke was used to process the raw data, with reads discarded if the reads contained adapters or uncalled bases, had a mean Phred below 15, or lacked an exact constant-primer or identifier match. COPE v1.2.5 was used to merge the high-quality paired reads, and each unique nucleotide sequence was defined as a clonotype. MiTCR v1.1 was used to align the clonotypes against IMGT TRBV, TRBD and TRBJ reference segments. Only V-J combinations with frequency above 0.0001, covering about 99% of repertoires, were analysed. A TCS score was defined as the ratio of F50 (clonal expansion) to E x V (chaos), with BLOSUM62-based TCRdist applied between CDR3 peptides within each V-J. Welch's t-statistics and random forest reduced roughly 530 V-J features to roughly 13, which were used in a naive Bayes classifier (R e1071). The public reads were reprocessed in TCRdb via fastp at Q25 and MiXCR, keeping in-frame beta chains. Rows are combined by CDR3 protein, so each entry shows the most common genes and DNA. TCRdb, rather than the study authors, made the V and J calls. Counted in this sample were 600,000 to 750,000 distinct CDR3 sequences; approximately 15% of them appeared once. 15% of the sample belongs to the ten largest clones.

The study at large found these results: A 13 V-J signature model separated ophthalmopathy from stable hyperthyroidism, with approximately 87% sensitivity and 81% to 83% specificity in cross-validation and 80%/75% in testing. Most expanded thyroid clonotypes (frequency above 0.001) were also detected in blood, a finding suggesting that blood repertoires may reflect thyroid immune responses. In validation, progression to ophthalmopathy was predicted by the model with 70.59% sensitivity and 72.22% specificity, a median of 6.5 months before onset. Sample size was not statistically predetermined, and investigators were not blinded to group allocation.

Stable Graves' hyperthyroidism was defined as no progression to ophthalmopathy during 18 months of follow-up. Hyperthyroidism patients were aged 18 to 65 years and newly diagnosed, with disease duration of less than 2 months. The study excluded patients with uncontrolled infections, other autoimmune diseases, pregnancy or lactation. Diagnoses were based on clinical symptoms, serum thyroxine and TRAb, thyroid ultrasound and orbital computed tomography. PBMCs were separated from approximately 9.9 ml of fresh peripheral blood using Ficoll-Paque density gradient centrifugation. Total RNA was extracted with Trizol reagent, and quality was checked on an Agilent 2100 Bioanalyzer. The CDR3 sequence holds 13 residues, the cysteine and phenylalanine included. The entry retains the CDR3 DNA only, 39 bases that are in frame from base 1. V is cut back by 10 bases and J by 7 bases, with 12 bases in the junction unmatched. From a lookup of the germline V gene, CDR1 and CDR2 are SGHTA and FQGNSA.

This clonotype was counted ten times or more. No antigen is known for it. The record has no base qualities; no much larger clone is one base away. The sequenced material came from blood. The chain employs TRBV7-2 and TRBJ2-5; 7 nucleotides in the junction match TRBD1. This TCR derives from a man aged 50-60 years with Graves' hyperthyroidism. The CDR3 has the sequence CATSADRAGTQYF. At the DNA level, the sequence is TGTGCCACCTCCGCAGACAGGGCCGGGACCCAGTACTTC. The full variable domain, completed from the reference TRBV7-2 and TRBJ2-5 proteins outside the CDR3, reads GAGVSQSPSNKVTEKGKDVELRCDPISGHTALYWYRQSLGQGLEFLIYFQGNSAPDKSGLPSDRFSAERTGGSVSTLTIQRTQQEDSAVYLCATSADRAGTQYFGPGTRLLVL.